Following are 7 T cell receptor beta chains from one sample sequenced in a study of blood T cell repertoires in COVID-19. Profiled with immunoSEQ multiplex PCR; TCRdb holds only in-frame clones, not every one. The data show some 180,000 clones, around 83% seen once. The sequenced sample consisted of peripheral blood. These receptors were taken from a woman between 55 and 75 years old with acute or convalescent COVID-19.

The chain carries TRBV4-1 and TRBJ2-3; D uncertain. The CDR3 spans 13 residues. Germline-derived CDR1 and CDR2 are MGHRA and YSYEKL. The ends were cut back, 0 bases at V and 4 bases at J, with 5 bases in the middle. The CDR3: CASSQEVADTQYF. The CDR3 nucleotides are TGCGCCAGCAGCCAAGAAGTAGCAGATACGCAGTATTTT.

The V and J genes are TRBV27 and TRBJ2-7, with 9 bases identical to TRBD2. Germline V gene lookup returns CDR1 MNHEY and CDR2 SMNVEV (reference sequence). This CDR3 spans 18 amino acids. V dropped 1 base and J dropped 0; count of bases not matched to a gene: 10. In DNA, the CDR3 is TGTGCCAGCAGTTTATACGCGGGAGGGCCTTCAAGCTCCTACGAGCAGTACTTC. Translating gives CASSLYAGGPSSSYEQYF.

The chain carries TRBV7-9 and TRBJ2-5; 10 bases fit TRBD1. V was clipped by 5 bases and J by 7 bases; unmatched bases: 10. The CDR3 length is 15 residues. Per germline, CDR1 SEHNR and CDR2 FQNEAQ (reference sequence). The CDR3 bases are TGTGCCAGCAGCATAGGACAGGGGGATGCGGGGACCCAGTACTTC. This encodes CASSIGQGDAGTQYF.

This chain joins TRBV6-2 or TRBV6-3 and TRBJ1-2; 8 nucleotides match TRBD1. Looked up from germline, CDR1 is MNHEY and CDR2 is SVGEGT. The V gene end was trimmed by 5 bases and the J gene end by 9 bases; junction bases not matched to a gene: 11. The CDR3 runs 14 residues. CDR3 DNA: TGTGCCAGCAGTACCGGGACAGGAAAGGTTCGCTACACCTTC. Its protein product is CASSTGTGKVRYTF.

The V gene is TRBV5-1, the J gene TRBJ2-1, with TRBD2 matching 8 bases. The CDR3 covers 13 residues. In germline, CDR1 is SGHRS, CDR2 YFSETQ. Unmatched junction bases numbered 7, after V lost 6 bases and J lost 8 bases. The CDR3 sequence is CASNTGGLDEQFF. In DNA form, the CDR3 reads TGCGCCAGCAATACGGGAGGGCTGGATGAGCAGTTCTTC.

This rearrangement joins TRBV3-1 (or the pseudogene TRBV3-2) to TRBJ1-6, with 7 bases that match TRBD1. Germline CDR1 LGHDT, CDR2 YNNKEL (reference sequence). J lost 5 bases, V lost 4 bases, and 2 bases had no gene match. The CDR3 is 14 amino acids. The CDR3 sequence: CASSLGTDNSPLHF. CDR3 nucleotides: TGTGCCAGCAGCCTCGGGACAGATAATTCACCCCTCCACTTT.

The rearrangement uses TRBV3-1 (or the pseudogene TRBV3-2) and TRBJ1-1, with D uncertain. The CDR3 extends over 14 amino acids. Germline CDR1 is LGHDT and CDR2 is YNNKEL (reference sequence). Deletions cut 0 bases from V and 4 bases from J, with 9 bases between. CDR3: CASSQDSRVTEAFF. DNA of the CDR3: TGTGCCAGCAGCCAAGATTCACGCGTCACTGAAGCTTTCTTT.